This TCR beta chain was profiled in a study of regulatory T cells in long-lasting Graves disease. The V end was cut by 8 bases, the J end by 4 bases, with 9 bases between. From germline, CDR1 is MNHEY and CDR2 SMNVEV (reference sequence). CDR3 length equals 12 residues. The table lists this clonotype with a few counts. CDR3 regions were amplified by Arm-PCR using iRepertoire HTBI primers to build TCR beta libraries. In TCRdb, the multiplex PCR reads were re-called with MiXCR into one record per CDR3 protein. In the table there are 410,000 or so distinct CDR3 sequences, 14% to 15% of which are singletons. Time point of the sample: newly diagnosed GD, antithyroid drugs for less than 3 months. PBMC-extracted RNA yielded the TCR library. Into tubes containing EDTA, nine milliliters of peripheral blood were drawn. The same data also went into a second study, on T cells in Graves' hyperthyroidism and ophthalmopathy.

The sample was peripheral blood mononuclear cells (PBMCs), taken at new diagnosis, from a patient treated with antithyroid drugs. The receptor's source is a woman aged 25 to 39 with Graves disease. V gene TRBV27 combines with J gene TRBJ2-1; weak D call: TRBD1 (5 bases). The CDR3 loop reads CASLGRYNEQFF. CDR3 nucleotides: TGTGCCAGCCTGGGGCGTTACAATGAGCAGTTCTTC.